Listed below are T cell receptor beta chains from one sample, sequenced in a study of cytomegalovirus exposure and HLA in healthy donors. Some clones are missing from TCRdb's copy, which holds only in-frame ones; the method was immunoSEQ multiplex PCR. There are around 130,000 clones in the sample; 80% occur only once, and over 2.5% lies in the top ten. Sample: PBMCs. Every receptor here comes from a male donor in good health and CMV-seronegative. The CDR3 runs from the conserved cysteine through the conserved F or W. The order of the fields is CDR3 length, J gene, clone size, D gene, V gene, CDR3 protein, CDR3 DNA. A D gene is named only where the DNA matches it firmly. Rows may omit the clone size; those that give it use once, few, many or a size class.

length: 16; J: TRBJ2-2; size: -; D: TRBD1; V: TRBV5-8; CDR3: CASSRTGGLDTGELFF; DNA: TGTGCCAGCAGTCGGACAGGGGGACTCGACACCGGGGAGCTGTTTTTT
length: 13; J: TRBJ1-1; size: -; D: -; V: TRBV6-4; CDR3: CASSVERGTEAFF; DNA: TGTGCCAGCAGTGTGGAGAGGGGGACTGAAGCTTTCTTT
length: 16; J: TRBJ2-1; size: -; D: TRBD2; V: TRBV10-3; CDR3: CATASPTSGAHNEQFF; DNA: TGTGCCACTGCCTCCCCGACTAGCGGGGCCCACAATGAGCAGTTCTTC
length: 17; J: TRBJ2-7; size: -; D: TRBD2; V: TRBV7-9; CDR3: CASSLGGLADSSYEQYF; DNA: TGTGCCAGCAGCTTAGGCGGACTAGCGGATAGCTCCTACGAGCAGTACTTC
length: 15; J: TRBJ2-1; size: -; D: TRBD2; V: TRBV7-9; CDR3: CASSPRLALGNEQFF; DNA: TGTGCCAGCAGCCCCAGACTAGCGTTAGGCAATGAGCAGTTCTTC
length: 14; J: TRBJ1-1; size: -; D: -; V: TRBV28; CDR3: CASTRGGEDTEAFF; DNA: TGTGCCAGCACCCGAGGGGGGGAGGACACTGAAGCTTTCTTT
length: 16; J: TRBJ1-1; size: -; D: -; V: TRBV5-1; CDR3: CASSRVRSSMNTEAFF; DNA: TGCGCCAGCTCCAGGGTGAGGTCATCTATGAACACTGAAGCTTTCTTT
length: 14; J: TRBJ2-7; size: -; D: -; V: TRBV19; CDR3: CASSIAGGSYEQYF; DNA: TGTGCCAGTAGTATAGCCGGGGGATCCTACGAGCAGTACTTC
length: 14; J: TRBJ1-5; size: -; D: -; V: TRBV9; CDR3: CASSVRTHRAPQHF; DNA: TGTGCCAGCAGCGTAAGGACTCATCGGGCGCCCCAGCATTTT
length: 10; J: TRBJ2-7; size: -; D: -; V: TRBV19; CDR3: CASQVWEQYF; DNA: TGTGCCTCTCAGGTGTGGGAGCAGTACTTC
length: 14; J: TRBJ2-7; size: few; D: -; V: TRBV27; CDR3: CASSRTASSYEQYF; DNA: TGTGCCAGCAGCCGGACAGCGAGCTCCTACGAGCAGTACTTC
length: 13; J: TRBJ1-2; size: once; D: -; V: TRBV6-1; CDR3: CASTIQSNYGYTF; DNA: TGTGCCAGCACAATACAGTCTAACTATGGCTACACCTTC
length: 15; J: TRBJ1-2; size: -; D: TRBD1; V: TRBV7-9; CDR3: CASSLPPGQPYGYTF; DNA: TGTGCCAGCAGCCTCCCTCCGGGACAGCCCTATGGCTACACCTTC
length: 14; J: TRBJ1-4; size: -; D: -; V: TRBV28; CDR3: CASRDRNRVEKLFF; DNA: TGTGCCAGCAGGGACAGAAACAGAGTTGAAAAACTGTTTTTT
length: 16; J: TRBJ2-7; size: few; D: TRBD1; V: TRBV2; CDR3: CASRELDRRLTYEQYF; DNA: TGTGCCAGCAGAGAGCTGGACAGGCGGCTAACCTACGAGCAGTACTTC
length: 12; J: TRBJ2-7; size: -; D: -; V: TRBV11-2; CDR3: CASSLYGTEQYF; DNA: TGTGCCAGCAGCTTATATGGGACAGAGCAGTACTTC
length: 19; J: TRBJ2-3; size: once; D: TRBD2; V: TRBV5-1; CDR3: CASSSRLAGIRASTDTQYF; DNA: TGCGCCAGCAGCTCCCGGTTAGCGGGGATACGTGCTAGCACAGATACGCAGTATTTT
length: 13; J: TRBJ1-1; size: -; D: -; V: TRBV19; CDR3: CASSIDQGTEAFF; DNA: TGTGCCAGTAGTATAGATCAGGGGACTGAAGCTTTCTTT
length: 14; J: TRBJ2-3; size: -; D: -; V: TRBV6-5; CDR3: CASSYTGQADTQYF; DNA: TGTGCCAGCAGTTACACAGGGCAGGCAGATACGCAGTATTTT
length: 14; J: TRBJ2-1; size: -; D: -; V: TRBV7-6; CDR3: CASSLDSSGNEQFF; DNA: TGTGCCAGCAGCTTAGATAGTAGCGGCAATGAGCAGTTCTTC
length: 14; J: TRBJ1-5; size: -; D: -; V: TRBV2; CDR3: CASRGTGSWQPQHF; DNA: TGTGCCAGCAGGGGTACAGGGAGTTGGCAGCCCCAGCATTTT
length: 16; J: TRBJ2-1; size: -; D: TRBD2; V: TRBV18; CDR3: CASSPPGTSVGNEQFF; DNA: TGTGCCAGCTCACCACCGGGGACTAGCGTTGGAAATGAGCAGTTCTTC
length: 13; J: TRBJ1-5; size: -; D: -; V: TRBV5-1; CDR3: CASSSEGDQPQHF; DNA: TGCGCCAGCAGCTCCGAGGGTGATCAGCCCCAGCATTTT
length: 14; J: TRBJ2-1; size: -; D: TRBD1; V: TRBV2; CDR3: CASGTGWPYNEQFF; DNA: TGTGCCAGTGGGACAGGGTGGCCCTACAATGAGCAGTTCTTC
length: 10; J: TRBJ1-1; size: -; D: -; V: TRBV6-4; CDR3: CASFSTEAFF; DNA: TGTGCCAGCTTCAGTACTGAAGCTTTCTTT
length: 15; J: TRBJ1-2; size: once; D: -; V: TRBV19; CDR3: CASSIRERRIHGYTF; DNA: TGTGCCAGTAGTATACGGGAAAGGAGAATCCATGGCTACACCTTC
length: 14; J: TRBJ2-7; size: -; D: TRBD2; V: TRBV27; CDR3: CASSRLASGYEQYF; DNA: TGTGCCAGCAGCCGGCTGGCTAGCGGTTACGAGCAGTACTTC
length: 14; J: TRBJ1-1; size: -; D: -; V: TRBV30; CDR3: CAWSVGGFITEAFF; DNA: TGTGCCTGGAGTGTAGGAGGATTTATCACTGAAGCTTTCTTT
length: 14; J: TRBJ2-7; size: -; D: -; V: TRBV19; CDR3: CASSIGGITYEQYF; DNA: TGTGCCAGTAGTATAGGCGGGATAACCTACGAGCAGTACTTC
length: 20; J: TRBJ2-1; size: -; D: TRBD2; V: TRBV2; CDR3: CASSAPGTSATSTPYNEQFF; DNA: TGTGCCAGCAGTGCCCCGGGGACTAGCGCTACCTCAACGCCCTACAATGAGCAGTTCTTC
length: 15; J: TRBJ2-7; size: -; D: TRBD1; V: TRBV11-2; CDR3: CASSFGQGNLYEQYF; DNA: TGTGCCAGCAGCTTTGGACAGGGGAACCTCTACGAGCAGTACTTC
length: 15; J: TRBJ1-4; size: -; D: -; V: TRBV7-3; CDR3: CASRIEGVIEEKLFF; DNA: TGTGCCAGCAGAATTGAGGGAGTGATAGAAGAAAAACTGTTTTTT
length: 19; J: TRBJ2-3; size: -; D: TRBD2; V: TRBV7-2; CDR3: CASSLDPSGGYLSTDTQYF; DNA: TGTGCCAGCAGCTTAGACCCTAGCGGGGGATATCTATCCACAGATACGCAGTATTTT
length: 14; J: TRBJ2-1; size: -; D: -; V: TRBV10-1; CDR3: CASSETPEIDEQFF; DNA: TGCGCCAGCAGTGAGACCCCGGAGATCGATGAGCAGTTCTTC
length: 15; J: TRBJ2-7; size: -; D: -; V: TRBV6-5; CDR3: CASSYSRGDNYEQYF; DNA: TGTGCCAGCAGTTACTCCAGGGGGGACAACTACGAGCAGTACTTC
length: 13; J: TRBJ2-1; size: -; D: TRBD1; V: TRBV5-4; CDR3: CASSGTAYNEQFF; DNA: TGTGCCAGCAGCGGGACAGCTTACAATGAGCAGTTCTTC
length: 14; J: TRBJ1-5; size: -; D: TRBD1; V: TRBV28; CDR3: CASFEDRENQPQHF; DNA: TGTGCCAGCTTCGAGGACAGGGAGAATCAGCCCCAGCATTTT
length: 14; J: TRBJ1-3; size: -; D: -; V: TRBV30; CDR3: CAWRSGYPGNTIYF; DNA: TGTGCCTGGAGGTCAGGGTATCCTGGAAACACCATATATTTT
length: 15; J: TRBJ2-1; size: -; D: TRBD1; V: TRBV5-5; CDR3: CASSPRDRQDNEQFF; DNA: TGTGCCAGCAGCCCCCGGGACAGGCAAGACAATGAGCAGTTCTTC
length: 13; J: TRBJ2-7; size: -; D: -; V: TRBV6-6; CDR3: CASSYSGQYEQYF; DNA: TGTGCCAGCAGTTACTCAGGACAGTACGAGCAGTACTTC
length: 13; J: TRBJ1-2; size: -; D: TRBD1; V: TRBV30; CDR3: CAWRQGRDYGYTF; DNA: TGTGCCTGGAGACAGGGGCGAGACTATGGCTACACCTTC
length: 16; J: TRBJ1-2; size: -; D: TRBD1; V: TRBV30; CDR3: CAWSVRRGTGAAGYAF; DNA: TGTGCCTGGAGTGTACGGCGCGGTACAGGGGCAGCAGGATATGCCTTC
length: 16; J: TRBJ2-1; size: -; D: TRBD2; V: TRBV12-5; CDR3: CASGLVLGLDYNEQFF; DNA: TGTGCTAGTGGTTTGGTATTAGGACTAGACTACAATGAGCAGTTCTTC
length: 13; J: TRBJ2-1; size: -; D: -; V: TRBV6-4; CDR3: CASSDSPQNEQFF; DNA: TGTGCCAGCAGTGACTCGCCGCAGAATGAGCAGTTCTTC
length: 13; J: TRBJ2-1; size: few; D: TRBD1; V: TRBV9; CDR3: CASTLGQGYEQFF; DNA: TGTGCCAGCACCCTGGGACAGGGCTATGAGCAGTTCTTC
length: 11; J: TRBJ2-7; size: -; D: -; V: TRBV29-1; CDR3: CSVRGGNEQYF; DNA: TGCAGCGTTCGAGGGGGAAACGAGCAGTACTTC
length: 15; J: TRBJ2-6; size: -; D: TRBD1; V: TRBV9; CDR3: CASGQGASGANGLTF; DNA: TGTGCCAGCGGGCAGGGGGCTTCTGGGGCCAACGGCCTGACTTTC
length: 15; J: TRBJ2-1; size: -; D: -; V: TRBV5-5; CDR3: CASSLVFASGNEQFF; DNA: TGTGCCAGCAGCTTGGTTTTCGCCTCGGGCAATGAGCAGTTCTTC
length: 15; J: TRBJ2-6; size: -; D: TRBD1; V: TRBV5-4; CDR3: CASSKTGAGANVLTF; DNA: TGTGCCAGCAGCAAGACAGGGGCCGGGGCCAACGTCCTGACTTTC
length: 16; J: TRBJ2-7; size: -; D: -; V: TRBV7-8; CDR3: CASSNEAYTGLDEQYF; DNA: TGTGCCAGCAGCAACGAAGCGTACACTGGATTAGACGAGCAGTACTTC